Described below is a single TCR beta chain sequence and its context. Its antigen is still unknown. This record belongs to a study of shared clonotypes between healthy human individuals. Method: immunoSEQ multiplex PCR; TCRdb's copy keeps in-frame clones and lacks some. The sample lists 780,000 or so clones; 72% were seen once. Donors were healthy HIV-negative adults without recently reported acute infections or vaccinations. Study-wide points: Sharing across four donors was highest in naive CD4 (around 5%) and lowest in memory CD8 (approximately 0.4%).

Germline trimming cut 5 bases from V and 7 bases from J; bases unmatched to any gene: 13. The germline V gene encodes CDR1 SGHVS and CDR2 FQNEAQ. The CDR3 runs to 16 residues. The chain employs TRBV7-8 and TRBJ2-3; 9 bases are shared with TRBD2. The sequence came from a woman aged 25 to 39 in good health. The sequenced sample consisted of memory CD4+ T cells sorted from blood. Indicated subset: CD45RA-negative fraction. The CDR3 DNA follows: TGTGCCAGCAGCCAAGTTGTGCGGGAGGGCATGAATACGCAGTATTTT. Protein: CASSQVVREGMNTQYF.